The entry below gives a single T cell receptor (beta chain) sequence along with its context. Its target antigen remains unknown. No per-base quality is available; no much larger clone lies one base away. The sample is drawn from a study of blood T cell repertoires in COVID-19 (dated by TCRdb to about 2020). Study-level background: Samples covering the acute and convalescent phases of COVID-19 were provided by collaborators in the United States, Italy and Spain. The repertoires were made available in a free public database intended to serve as a resource for research on the immune response to SARS-CoV-2. Sample metadata almost always included a de-identified subject ID, COVID-19 status, age in years and sex. Samples came from the ongoing ImmuneRACE study (first 160 participants) plus 1,254 subjects from 6 global collaborators. The material from the prospective study consisted of cDNA or gDNA derived from T cells, B-cell-depleted T cells, or PBMCs. Deeply sampled blood TCRbeta repertoires from subjects exposed to, actively infected with, or recovered from COVID-19 were included in the dataset. Where available, HLA class I and class II types were obtained from metadata supplied by the sample provider rather than from assay-based typing. What the authors observed across the whole study: The quantity of clinical and demographic metadata differed by source and by participant and was supplied without curation.

Reading from cysteine to phenylalanine, the CDR3 counts 13 amino acids. CDR3 DNA is the only sequence kept; it has 39 bases, read in frame from the first base. V is cut by 5 bases and J by 5 bases, and the space between the germline ends is 10 bases. The germline V gene gives CDR1 as MDHEN and CDR2 as SYDVKM. TCRbeta CDR3 regions were amplified from genomic DNA by means of the immunoSEQ Assay, a bias-controlled multiplex PCR. The study's processing was this. The number of nucleated cells in each sample was estimated by amplification of reference gene primers within the assay. To quantify the absolute abundance of each unique TCRbeta CDR3 rearrangement, sequence reads were collapsed and filtered. For each sample, productive Simpson clonality was calculated as the square root of Simpson's diversity index across productive rearrangements. The clones in this table, taken by TCRdb from immuneACCESS, are in-frame only. Not every clone is retained; where verified, under half of the shortfall comes from an unresolved V gene, and the cause of the rest is unknown. V, J and clone size are those of that table, while D and trimming were read from the DNA. A total of about 270,000 clones appear in this sample, roughly nine tenths of them only once. The top ten constitute around 2% of the sample.

Participants in the prospective study were aged roughly 18 to 100 years, lived in some 24 United States geographic areas, and enrolled through a virtual design. Cohort assignment in the prospective study relied on participant-reported clinical history from a screening survey and a study questionnaire. Recovered participants in ImmuneRACE Cohort 3 were defined by two consecutive negative NP/OP PCR tests, clearance by a healthcare professional, or resolution of symptoms. In the prospective study, whole blood, serum and a nasopharyngeal or oropharyngeal swab were collected from each participant by mobile phlebotomists. Prospective study participants could optionally give additional blood draws and questionnaires over an approximately two-month period. Blood samples from the prospective study were shipped frozen or at room temperature prior to DNA extraction.

The receptor was derived from a woman younger than 35 who had recovered from COVID-19. The sample comprised PBMCs or T cells enriched from blood (not recorded which). This chain joins TRBV28 to TRBJ1-5; a tentative D call is TRBD1 (5 bases match). The nucleotide sequence is TGTGCCAGCAGTACCCACAGGTATCAGCCCCAGCATTTT. Its protein reads: CASSTHRYQPQHF.